This TCR beta chain is from a study of blood T cell repertoires in COVID-19. On the study more broadly: The United States, Italy and Spain were the sources of the acute and convalescent COVID-19 samples. PBMCs, B-cell-depleted T cells, or T cells provided the cDNA or gDNA that made up the material.

The table came from immunoSEQ multiplex PCR; TCRdb's copy has only in-frame clones and leaves some out. The sample has around 67,000 clones, 87% seen once. This CDR3 spans 14 amino acids. V shed 3 bases and J 2 bases; nucleotides not matched to a gene: 3. Per the germline V gene, CDR1 is LNHDA and CDR2 is SQIVND (reference sequence). The sample was peripheral blood. The receptor comes from an elderly woman with acute or convalescent COVID-19. The chain recombines TRBV19 with TRBJ1-2; 7 bases line up with TRBD1. This chain's CDR3 is CASSIVTGNYGYTF. The CDR3 bases are TGTGCCAGTAGTATCGTGACAGGGAACTATGGCTACACCTTC.